The T cell receptor beta chain described here comes from a study of a mutant IDH1 vaccine in newly diagnosed glioma. CDR1 and CDR2 (germline): SGHTA, FQGNSA. Trimming removed 1 base at V and 1 base at J, with 7 bases between. The CDR3 is 14 residues long. Points on this clone: Its matching antigen is unknown.

The time point was: week 11, during vaccination. A single vaccine dose contained 300 ug of mutant IDH1 20-mer peptide, and topical imiquimod was used with it. Profiling relied on immunoSEQ multiplex PCR, and the TCRdb table lists in-frame clones only, not all of them. The repertoire holds tens of thousands of clones, with 60% to 80% as singletons. This clonotype was obtained from a woman under 30 with glioma. The source was PBMCs, collected from a glioma patient whose treatment included an IDH1 peptide vaccine. The chain joins TRBV7-2 to TRBJ2-5; D gene unclear. The CDR3 region has the DNA TGTGCCAGCAGCTTAGAGGGCTTCCAAGAGACCCAGTACTTC. Translation: CASSLEGFQETQYF.